This is a list of T cell receptor beta chains from one sample in a study of beta chain features in type 1 diabetes. Only in-frame clones appear in the TCRdb table, and some are missing; sequencing was by immunoSEQ multiplex PCR. The table includes around 260,000 clones, about 24% detected once. The sample taken for sequencing was naive CD4+ T cells from blood. The receptors were sampled from a woman aged 25 to 45 with type 1 diabetes. The CDR3 runs from the conserved cysteine through the conserved F or W. A D gene is named only where the DNA matches it firmly. The size entry is marked missing in some rows and otherwise reads once, few, many or a size class.

J gene: TRBJ1-2; D gene: TRBD1; clone size: NA; V gene: TRBV29-1; CDR3 DNA: TGCAGCGTCAGACAGGGGTTCTATGGCTACACCTTC; CDR3 protein: CSVRQGFYGYTF
J gene: TRBJ2-1; D gene: NA; clone size: few; V gene: TRBV9; CDR3 DNA: TGTGCCAGCAGCGCAGGGGGGAGTGAGCAGTTCTTC; CDR3 protein: CASSAGGSEQFF
J gene: TRBJ1-1; D gene: TRBD1; clone size: NA; V gene: TRBV25-1; CDR3 DNA: TGTGCCAGCAGTGTCTCAGGGGGCACTGAAGCTTTCTTT; CDR3 protein: CASSVSGGTEAFF
J gene: TRBJ1-1; D gene: NA; clone size: NA; V gene: TRBV30; CDR3 DNA: TGTGCCTGGGCCGGACAGCCGAACACTGAAGCTTTCTTT; CDR3 protein: CAWAGQPNTEAFF
J gene: TRBJ2-7; D gene: TRBD1; clone size: NA; V gene: TRBV30; CDR3 DNA: TGTGCCTGGAGTTTAACAGGGGGCCTGTACTTC; CDR3 protein: CAWSLTGGLYF
J gene: TRBJ1-2; D gene: NA; clone size: few; V gene: TRBV11-2; CDR3 DNA: TGTGCCAGCAGCTTAGAAGGGAGGGCAGCCTATGGCTACACCTTC; CDR3 protein: CASSLEGRAAYGYTF
J gene: TRBJ2-1; D gene: NA; clone size: NA; V gene: TRBV11-3; CDR3 DNA: TGTGCCAGCAGCTTAGCCGCGGGAAACTACAATGAGCAGTTCTTC; CDR3 protein: CASSLAAGNYNEQFF
J gene: TRBJ2-7; D gene: NA; clone size: NA; V gene: TRBV30; CDR3 DNA: TGTGCCACCGCGGTCGGCCCCTACGAGCAGTACTTC; CDR3 protein: CATAVGPYEQYF
J gene: TRBJ1-1; D gene: NA; clone size: NA; V gene: TRBV4-2; CDR3 DNA: TGTGCCAGCAGCCAACCGCGCCTGGGGCGGCTGGGCGCTGAAGCTTTCTTT; CDR3 protein: CASSQPRLGRLGAEAFF
J gene: TRBJ2-7; D gene: NA; clone size: NA; V gene: TRBV5-6; CDR3 DNA: TGTGCCAGCAGCTTCAGTCCCTGGGAGCAGTACTTC; CDR3 protein: CASSFSPWEQYF
J gene: TRBJ2-1; D gene: TRBD2; clone size: few; V gene: TRBV7-9; CDR3 DNA: TGTGCCAGCAGCCTTGGGACTACTCTATACAATGAGCAGTTCTTC; CDR3 protein: CASSLGTTLYNEQFF
J gene: TRBJ1-5; D gene: TRBD1; clone size: NA; V gene: TRBV30; CDR3 DNA: TGTGCCTGGAGTCGAATAGGGACAGGGGGAGATCAGCCCCAGCATTTT; CDR3 protein: CAWSRIGTGGDQPQHF
J gene: TRBJ1-1; D gene: TRBD1; clone size: few; V gene: TRBV7-9; CDR3 DNA: TGTGCCAGCAGCCCTACAGGGGTGAATACTGAAGCTTTCTTT; CDR3 protein: CASSPTGVNTEAFF
J gene: TRBJ2-3; D gene: NA; clone size: NA; V gene: TRBV14; CDR3 DNA: TGTGCCAGCAGCCTGCGGGTCAGCACAGATACGCAGTATTTT; CDR3 protein: CASSLRVSTDTQYF
J gene: TRBJ2-1; D gene: TRBD2; clone size: NA; V gene: TRBV9; CDR3 DNA: TGTGCCAGCAGCGTGACTAGCGGGATTTCCCGCTCCTACAATGAGCAGTTCTTC; CDR3 protein: CASSVTSGISRSYNEQFF
J gene: TRBJ2-7; D gene: TRBD1; clone size: NA; V gene: TRBV7-9; CDR3 DNA: TGTGCCAGCAGCTGGTGGGACAGGGGGTACGAGCAGTACTTC; CDR3 protein: CASSWWDRGYEQYF
J gene: TRBJ1-3; D gene: NA; clone size: NA; V gene: TRBV30; CDR3 DNA: TGTGCCTGGAAGGGGCGGAATGAGTTCTCTGGAAACACCATATATTTT; CDR3 protein: CAWKGRNEFSGNTIYF
J gene: TRBJ1-4; D gene: TRBD1; clone size: NA; V gene: TRBV5-1; CDR3 DNA: TGCGCCAGCAGCGCGGGACAGCCGAATGAAAAACTGTTTTTT; CDR3 protein: CASSAGQPNEKLFF